Reported below is one TCR beta chain. Its antigen remains unknown. This sample stems from a study of T cell responses to AZD1222 COVID-19 vaccine. Study-wide results and limits: Clonal diversity was possibly underestimated, and the donors were mostly white British, with more females.

Sequencing used immunoSEQ multiplex PCR; TCRdb keeps in-frame clones, though not all of them. The sample has 130,000 to 150,000 clones; 82% are singletons. CDR3 size: 13 residues. Trimming stripped 10 bases from V and 4 bases from J, with 16 bases between. Germline V gene lookup returns CDR1 WNHNN and CDR2 SYGVQD (reference sequence). This receptor was obtained from an adult in good health. The sample here was peripheral blood, taken on day 0 of MenACWY control vaccination. The gene calls are TRBV10-1 and TRBJ1-2; D might be TRBD1 (5 bases). CDR3 nucleotide sequence: TGCGCCACCAAGGTCAGGGACGGCTATGGCTACACCTTC. Encoded protein: CATKVRDGYGYTF.